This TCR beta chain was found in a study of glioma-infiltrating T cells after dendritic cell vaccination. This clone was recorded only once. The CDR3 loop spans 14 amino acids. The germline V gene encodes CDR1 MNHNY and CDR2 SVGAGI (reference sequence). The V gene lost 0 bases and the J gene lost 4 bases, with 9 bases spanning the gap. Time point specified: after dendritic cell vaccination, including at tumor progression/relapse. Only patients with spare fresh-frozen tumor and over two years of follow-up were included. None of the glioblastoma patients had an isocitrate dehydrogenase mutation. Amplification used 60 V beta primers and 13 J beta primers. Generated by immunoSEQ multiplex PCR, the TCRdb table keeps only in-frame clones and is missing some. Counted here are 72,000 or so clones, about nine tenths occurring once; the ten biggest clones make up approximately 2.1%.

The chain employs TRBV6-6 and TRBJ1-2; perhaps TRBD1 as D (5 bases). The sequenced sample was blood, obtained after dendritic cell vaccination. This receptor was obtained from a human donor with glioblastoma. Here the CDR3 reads CASSYSGGSYGYTF. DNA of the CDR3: TGTGCCAGCAGTTACTCGGGGGGGAGCTATGGCTACACCTTC.